The 25 T cell receptor beta chains below all came from one sample that was sequenced in a study of OX40 agonist ivuxolimab in advanced cancers. Using immunoSEQ multiplex PCR, the repertoire was profiled, and TCRdb retains in-frame clones only, with some absent. The sample lists 70,000 or so clones, approximately 90% occurring once. Sequences were derived from CD4+ or CD8+ T cells sorted from blood, sampled in a trial of the OX40 agonist ivuxolimab. The receptor set was obtained from an adult with an advanced solid tumor such as melanoma, head and neck, liver or kidney cancer.

The CDR3 region has the DNA TGCGCCAGCAGCCTACCCCTTAGCGGTGAGCAGTTCTTC. Its translation: CASSLPLSGEQFF. This chain links TRBV5-1 with TRBJ2-1; a possible D gene is TRBD2 (6 bases). Trimming cost V 4 bases and J 9 bases, with 14 bases left between them. From germline, CDR1 is SGHRS and CDR2 YFSETQ. The CDR3 contains 13 residues.

This chain uses TRBV2 with TRBJ2-2; TRBD2 is a possible D gene (6 bases). Germline loops: CDR1 SNHLY, CDR2 FYNNEI. The CDR3 has 17 amino acids. V shed 4 bases and J shed 2 bases, with 17 bases lying between them. CDR3 protein: CASSVPRDSQNTGELFF. The CDR3 DNA follows: TGTGCCAGCAGTGTCCCCCGGGACTCGCAAAACACCGGGGAGCTGTTTTTT.

The J gene is TRBJ2-7, the V gene TRBV7-3; either TRBD1 or TRBD2 may supply D (6 bases each). This CDR3 comprises 13 residues. Trimming pared 5 bases from V and 6 bases from J, leaving 14 bases between. Looked up from germline, CDR1 is SGHTA and CDR2 is FQGTGA. The CDR3 sequence: CASSPFGGSEQYF. The CDR3 region has the DNA TGTGCCAGCAGCCCCTTCGGGGGCTCCGAGCAGTACTTC.

This clone was detected only once. This chain uses TRBV28 with TRBJ1-2, with TRBD1 as a possible D gene (5 bases). Germline loops: CDR1 MDHEN, CDR2 SYDVKM. The CDR3 covers 11 residues. The V and J ends lost 1 base and 12 bases respectively, with 9 bases between them. In DNA form, the CDR3 reads TGTGCCAGCAGTTTATATGGGGACCACACCTTC. This gives the protein CASSLYGDHTF.

V usage is TRBV4-2 and J usage is TRBJ2-1; possibly TRBD1 for D (5 bases). The ends were cut back, 4 bases at V and 8 bases at J, with 9 bases in the middle. Germline V gives CDR1 LGHNA, CDR2 YNFKEQ. The CDR3 covers 12 residues. The CDR3 reads CASSRGTDEQFF. The DNA for the CDR3 is TGTGCCAGCAGCCGGGGCACAGATGAGCAGTTCTTC.

This clone was picked up one time. J is TRBJ2-1 and V is TRBV9, with TRBD2 matching 10 bases. The CDR3 spans 15 residues. Germline V gene lookup returns CDR1 SGDLS and CDR2 YYNGEE. V was pared by 4 bases and J by 4 bases, with 5 bases of the junction left unmatched. CDR3 amino acids: CASSPQLAGYNEQFF. The CDR3 coding sequence is TGTGCCAGCAGCCCCCAACTAGCGGGGTACAATGAGCAGTTCTTC.

The V call is TRBV19, the J call TRBJ2-1, with 11 bases that match TRBD2. The CDR3 totals 11 residues. The germline gives CDR1 LNHDA, CDR2 SQIVND (reference sequence). Unmatched junction bases numbered 3, after V lost 8 bases and J lost 12 bases. Written as DNA, the CDR3 is TGTGCCAGTGGTCTAGCGGGGGGGCAGTTCTTC. It codes for CASGLAGGQFF.

V gene TRBV9 combines with J gene TRBJ1-2; no firm D call. The CDR3 totals 16 residues. From germline, CDR1 is SGDLS and CDR2 YYNGEE. The ends were cut back, 1 base at V and 8 bases at J, with 21 bases in the middle. This CDR3 reads CASSVNDPGALGGYTF. The CDR3 nucleotides are TGTGCCAGCAGCGTAAACGACCCTGGCGCCCTGGGGGGCTACACCTTC.

Details on this clone: Distinct nucleotide sequences in the sample also encode this CDR3. The rearrangement joins TRBV27 to TRBJ2-7, with 7 bases fitting TRBD2. Per the germline V gene, CDR1 is MNHEY and CDR2 is SMNVEV (reference sequence). The junction had 0 bases not matched to a gene; V was cut back by 3 bases and J by 1 base. CDR3 length: 13 residues. This chain's CDR3 is CASSLGGSYEQYF. The CDR3 DNA reads TGTGCCAGCAGTTTGGGGGGGTCCTACGAGCAGTACTTC.

J is TRBJ1-5 and V is TRBV4-1; 10 nucleotides align to TRBD1. This CDR3 spans 16 amino acids. Germline loops: CDR1 MGHRA, CDR2 YSYEKL. Trimming cost V 1 base and J 4 bases; bases outside gene matches: 4. CDR3 loop: CASSQVGGQGNQPQHF. The CDR3 coding sequence is TGCGCCAGCAGCCAAGTCGGGGGACAGGGGAATCAGCCCCAGCATTTT.

The chain recombines TRBV4-2 with TRBJ1-1, with D unresolved. CDR1 and CDR2 from the germline V gene are LGHNA and YNFKEQ. There are 11 residues in the CDR3. Between the trimmed V and J ends, which lost 5 bases and 3 bases, there was a span of 4 bases. CDR3 in amino acids: CASSLYTEAFF. The CDR3 nucleotides are TGTGCCAGCAGCTTGTACACTGAAGCTTTCTTT.

The chain joins TRBV5-4 to TRBJ2-7; no clear D gene. Per the germline V gene, CDR1 is SGHNT and CDR2 is YYREEE (reference sequence). V shed 1 base and J shed 3 bases, with 17 bases lying between them. The CDR3 sequence is 16 residues long. The CDR3 is CASSLKGSSNLYEQYF. The CDR3 DNA sequence: TGTGCCAGCAGCTTGAAGGGAAGTAGTAATCTCTACGAGCAGTACTTC. The whole variable domain, remainder taken from reference TRBV5-4 and TRBJ2-7, is ETGVTQSPTHLIKTRGQQVTLRCSSQSGHNTVSWYQQALGQGPQFIFQYYREEENGRGNFPPRFSGLQFPNYSSELNVNALELDDSALYLCASSLKGSSNLYEQYFGPGTRLTVT.

The chain is built from TRBV4-3 and TRBJ1-4; TRBD1 is a possible D gene (5 bases). Trimming cost V 3 bases and J 4 bases, with 15 bases left between them. CDR3 length equals 16 residues. The V gene's germline CDR1 is LGHNA and CDR2 YSLEER. DNA for the CDR3: TGCGCCAGCAGCCAGGACGGTACGGGGGATAATGAAAAACTGTTTTTT. Its translation is CASSQDGTGDNEKLFF.

The gene calls are TRBV9 and TRBJ2-1; D ambiguous. The length of the CDR3 is 14 residues. Germline lookup yields CDR1 SGDLS and CDR2 YYNGEE. V lost 1 base and J 3 bases, leaving 8 bases between the germline ends. CDR3: CASSVRWDYNEQFF. Here the CDR3 DNA reads TGTGCCAGCAGCGTAAGGTGGGACTACAATGAGCAGTTCTTC. The whole variable domain, remainder taken from reference TRBV9 and TRBJ2-1, is DSGVTQTPKHLITATGQRVTLRCSPRSGDLSVYWYQQSLDQGLQFLIQYYNGEERAKGNILERFSAQQFPDLHSELNLSSLELGDSALYFCASSVRWDYNEQFFGPGTRLTVL.

The chain is built from TRBV18 and TRBJ1-2; no firm D call. The CDR3 sequence is 14 residues long. The V gene lost 3 bases and the J gene lost 4 bases, with 12 bases spanning the gap. The germline gives CDR1 KGHSH, CDR2 LQKENI. CDR3 residues: CASSPEGGSYGYTF. The CDR3 nucleotides are TGTGCCAGCTCACCGGAGGGCGGAAGCTATGGCTACACCTTC.

In the case of this clone: At one of its ends the junction is not consistent with the germline gene, which may arise from a read error. V gene TRBV7-6 combines with J gene TRBJ1-1; perhaps TRBD1 as D (5 bases). The germline gives CDR1 SGHVS, CDR2 FNYEAQ. This CDR3 is built from 15 residues. The CDR3 here is CASSLAGTERTEAFF. The DNA of the CDR3 is TGTGCCAGCAGCCTAGCCGGGACCGAGAGGACTGAAGCTTTCTTT.

Note on this clone: An end of the junction does not agree with germline; a read error may underlie this. The chain is built from TRBV7-7 and TRBJ2-5; unclear D gene. This CDR3 is built from 14 residues. CDR1 and CDR2 (germline): SSHAT, FNYEAQ (reference sequence). CDR3 bases: TGTGCTAGCAGCTTATTGGCTAGGAAAGAGACCCAGTACTTC. Encoded protein: CASSLLARKETQYF.

This clone is medium-sized in the sample. The rearrangement uses TRBV4-2 and TRBJ1-4; D gene unclear. This CDR3 contains 14 residues. The V end was cut by 0 bases, the J end by 8 bases, with 10 bases between. Germline values: CDR1 LGHNA, CDR2 YNFKEQ. This CDR3 is CASSQEEGVEKLFF. CDR3 DNA sequence: TGTGCCAGCAGCCAAGAGGAAGGAGTCGAAAAACTGTTTTTT.

The rearrangement uses TRBV12-5 and TRBJ1-2, with a possible D match to TRBD1 (5 bases). V gave up 5 bases and J gave up 6 bases, with 31 bases separating them. The CDR3 sequence is 19 residues long. CDR1 is LGHNT, CDR2 FRNRAP, per germline. CDR3 nucleotides: TGTGCTAGTGGTCCCCACCCGGGGCAGGGCGGCGGTCGAGACCATGGCTACACCTTC. Its protein is CASGPHPGQGGGRDHGYTF.

The chain recombines TRBV7-3 with TRBJ2-1; no clear D gene. The V end lost 2 bases, the J end lost 2 bases, and 10 bases lay between the germline ends. The CDR3 spans 15 residues. Germline CDR1 is SGHTA and CDR2 is FQGTGA. As DNA, the CDR3 is TGTGCCAGCAGCTTACATGTACAGCCCTACAATGAGCAGTTCTTC. This gives the protein CASSLHVQPYNEQFF.

The V and J genes are TRBV11-2 and TRBJ1-1, with TRBD1 identical over 10 bases. The CDR3 length is 13 residues. Germline CDR1 is SGHAT and CDR2 is FQNNGV. V lost 1 base, J lost 14 bases, and 7 bases stayed unmatched. CDR3 DNA sequence: TGTGCCAGCAGCTTAGGGGGGACAGGGGAAGGATTCTTT. Translating gives CASSLGGTGEGFF. Combining the CDR3 with reference TRBV11-2 and TRBJ1-1 gives the whole variable domain EAGVAQSPRYKIIEKRQSVAFWCNPISGHATLYWYQQILGQGPKLLIQFQNNGVVDDSQLPKDRFSAERLKGVDSTLKIQPAKLEDSAVYLCASSLGGTGEGFFGQGTRLTVV.

The chain couples TRBV6-7 to TRBJ1-5; maybe TRBD1 (5 bases). TRBV6-7 is labeled an ORF, and its function is uncertain. The CDR3 is 13 amino acids. CDR3 residues: CVPWVGTNQPQHF. The DNA of the CDR3 is TGTGTCCCCTGGGTAGGGACTAATCAGCCCCAGCATTTT.

The CDR3 DNA reads as TGCGCCAGTGGCGGAGGCGGGGGGCCAGATACGCAGTATTTT. Encoded protein: CASGGGGGPDTQYF. The chain has TRBV5-1 and TRBJ2-3, with 8 bases matching TRBD2. V gave up 8 bases and J gave up 4 bases; unmatched junction bases: 9. This CDR3 has 14 residues. Germline CDR1 and CDR2: SGHRS and YFSETQ. The whole variable domain, remainder taken from reference TRBV5-1 and TRBJ2-3, is KAGVTQTPRYLIKTRGQQVTLSCSPISGHRSVSWYQQTPGQGLQFLFEYFSETQRNKGNFPGRFSGRQFSNSRSEMNVSTLELGDSALYLCASGGGGGPDTQYFGPGTRLTVL.

J is TRBJ2-7 and V is TRBV6-1; D uncertain. From germline, CDR1 is MNHNS and CDR2 SASEGT. V was shortened by 5 bases and J by 1 base, with 12 bases between the two germline ends. The CDR3 length is 14 residues. Here the CDR3 DNA reads TGTGCCAGCAGTAACTCGAGACTTTCCTACGAGCAGTACTTC. This encodes CASSNSRLSYEQYF.

The DNA of the CDR3 is TGTGCCAGCAGTCTTGACAGGATCTCCTACAATGAGCAGTTCTTC. This sequence encodes CASSLDRISYNEQFF. V gene TRBV7-8 combines with J gene TRBJ2-1; TRBD1 is a possible D gene (6 bases). The CDR3 contains 15 residues. Looked up from germline, CDR1 is SGHVS and CDR2 is FQNEAQ. The V end lost 6 bases, the J end lost 0 bases, and 12 bases lay between the germline ends.